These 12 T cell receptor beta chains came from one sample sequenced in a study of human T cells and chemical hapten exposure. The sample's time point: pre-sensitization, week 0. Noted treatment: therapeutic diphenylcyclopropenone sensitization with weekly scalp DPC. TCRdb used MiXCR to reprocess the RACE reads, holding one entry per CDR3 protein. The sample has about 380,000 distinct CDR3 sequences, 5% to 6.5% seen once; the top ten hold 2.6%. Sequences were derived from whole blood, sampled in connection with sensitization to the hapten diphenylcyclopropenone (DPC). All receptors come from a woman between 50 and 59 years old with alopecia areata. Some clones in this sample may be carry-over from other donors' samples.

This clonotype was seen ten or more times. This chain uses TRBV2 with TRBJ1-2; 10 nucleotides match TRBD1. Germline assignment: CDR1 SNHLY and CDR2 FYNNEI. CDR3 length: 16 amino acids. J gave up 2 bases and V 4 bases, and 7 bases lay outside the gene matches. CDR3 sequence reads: CASSVSGQGGNYGYTF. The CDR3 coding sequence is TGTGCCAGCAGTGTTAGTGGACAGGGGGGGAACTATGGCTACACCTTC.

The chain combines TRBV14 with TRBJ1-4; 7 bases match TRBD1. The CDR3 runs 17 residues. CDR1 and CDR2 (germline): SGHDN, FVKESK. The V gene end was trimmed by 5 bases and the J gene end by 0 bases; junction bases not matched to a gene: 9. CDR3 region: CASSLRTGATTNEKLFF. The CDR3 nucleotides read TGTGCCAGCAGCTTACGGACAGGCGCTACAACTAATGAAAAACTGTTTTTT.

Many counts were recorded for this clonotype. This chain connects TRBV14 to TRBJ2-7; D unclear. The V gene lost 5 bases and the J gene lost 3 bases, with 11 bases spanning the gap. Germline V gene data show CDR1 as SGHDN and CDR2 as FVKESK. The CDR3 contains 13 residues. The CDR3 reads CASSVPGGYEQYF. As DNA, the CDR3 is TGTGCCAGCAGCGTACCGGGCGGCTACGAGCAGTACTTC.

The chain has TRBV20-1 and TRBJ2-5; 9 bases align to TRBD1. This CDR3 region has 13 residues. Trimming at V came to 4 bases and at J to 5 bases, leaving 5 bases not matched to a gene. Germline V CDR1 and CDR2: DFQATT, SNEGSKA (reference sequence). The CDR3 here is CSATTGGAETQYF. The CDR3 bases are TGCAGTGCTACCACAGGGGGCGCGGAGACCCAGTACTTC.

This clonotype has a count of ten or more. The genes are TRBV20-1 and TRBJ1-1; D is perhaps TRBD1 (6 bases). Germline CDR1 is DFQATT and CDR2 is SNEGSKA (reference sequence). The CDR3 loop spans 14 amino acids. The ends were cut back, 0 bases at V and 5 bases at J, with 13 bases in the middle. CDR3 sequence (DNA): TGCAGTGCTAGAGATTGGGGGGCAAAAACTGAAGCTTTCTTT. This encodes CSARDWGAKTEAFF.

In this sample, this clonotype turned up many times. The CDR3 nucleotides read TGTGCCAGCAGTCAACGAGGGCGTTTCTCACGCGACGAGCAGTACTTC. This encodes CASSQRGRFSRDEQYF. V is TRBV28 and J is TRBJ2-7; D is perhaps TRBD2 (5 bases). This CDR3 is 16 amino acids long. Trimming removed 5 bases at V and 5 bases at J, with 22 bases between. From germline, CDR1 is MDHEN and CDR2 SYDVKM.

CDR3 protein: CASSRGQVAEQFF. CDR3 bases: TGCGCCAGCAGCAGGGGACAGGTGGCTGAGCAGTTCTTC. This chain links TRBV5-1 with TRBJ2-1, with 8 bases fitting TRBD1. After removal of 4 bases from V and 9 bases from J, the junction contained 6 bases not matched to a gene. CDR3 length equals 13 residues. Germline CDR1 reads SGHRS; CDR2 reads YFSETQ.

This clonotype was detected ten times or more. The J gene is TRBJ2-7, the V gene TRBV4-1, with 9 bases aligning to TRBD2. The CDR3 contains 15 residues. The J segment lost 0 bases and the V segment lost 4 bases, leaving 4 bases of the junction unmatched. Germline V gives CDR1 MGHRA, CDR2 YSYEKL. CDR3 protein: CASSPTSGYSYEQYF. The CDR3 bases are TGCGCCAGCAGCCCGACTAGCGGTTACTCCTACGAGCAGTACTTC.

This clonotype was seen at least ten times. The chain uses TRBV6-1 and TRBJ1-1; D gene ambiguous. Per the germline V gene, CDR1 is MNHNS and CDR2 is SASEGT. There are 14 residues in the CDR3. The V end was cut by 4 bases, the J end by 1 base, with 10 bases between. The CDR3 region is CASSARGQNTEAFF. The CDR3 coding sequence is TGTGCCAGCAGTGCCCGAGGTCAGAACACTGAAGCTTTCTTT.

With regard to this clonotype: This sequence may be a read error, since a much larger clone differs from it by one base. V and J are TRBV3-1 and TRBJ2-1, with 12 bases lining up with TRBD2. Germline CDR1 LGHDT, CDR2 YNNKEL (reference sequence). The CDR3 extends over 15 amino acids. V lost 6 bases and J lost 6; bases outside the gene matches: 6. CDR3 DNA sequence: TGTGCCAGCAGGCTGACTAGCGGGAGCCTCAATGAGCAGTTCTTC. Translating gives CASRLTSGSLNEQFF.

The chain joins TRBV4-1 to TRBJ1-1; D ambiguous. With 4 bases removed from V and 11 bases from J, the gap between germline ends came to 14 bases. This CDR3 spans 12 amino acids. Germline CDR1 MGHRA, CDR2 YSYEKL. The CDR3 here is CASSPPTEKAFF. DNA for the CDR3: TGCGCCAGCAGCCCTCCTACCGAGAAGGCTTTCTTT.

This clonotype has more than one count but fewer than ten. The CDR3 DNA reads as TGTGCCAGCAGTCCATCCTTTCCGCCCCAGTACTTC. Protein sequence: CASSPSFPPQYF. The rearrangement uses TRBV28 and TRBJ2-5, with no clear D. Germline lookup yields CDR1 MDHEN and CDR2 SYDVKM. V lost 5 bases to trimming and J lost 9 bases, with 13 bases between them. The CDR3 contains 12 residues.